The clone carrying this T cell receptor (beta chain) was seen just once. Trimming removed 5 bases from V and 1 base from J, with 13 bases in between. The V gene's germline CDR1 is MNHEY and CDR2 SVGAGI. The CDR3 spans 15 residues. This record belongs to a study of blood T cell repertoires in COVID-19. Study summary: Italy, Spain and the United States were the sources of the convalescent and acute COVID-19 samples. From T cells, B-cell-depleted T cells, or PBMCs came the material, which was cDNA or gDNA.

Per the authors' pipeline: Using reference gene primer amplification, nucleated cell counts were estimated. The repertoire was sequenced with immunoSEQ multiplex PCR; TCRdb's copy has only in-frame clones and lacks some. V, J and clone size were drawn from that table, and D and trimming were deduced from the DNA. The top ten hold over 0.5% of the sample, which has about 150,000 clones, 80% seen once. This clonotype originated in a man aged 60-69 years with acute or convalescent COVID-19. V and J are TRBV6-5 and TRBJ2-3; tentatively, D is TRBD1 (6 bases). Sequencing was performed on peripheral blood. CDR3 sequence: CASSRQALGTDTQYF. As DNA, the CDR3 is TGTGCCAGCAGTCGACAGGCACTTGGCACAGATACGCAGTATTTT.